A single T cell receptor beta chain is shown here with its context. Antigen unknown. Sample-barcoded 5' priming and a J-beta primer mix drove a second PCR of about 6 to 12 cycles. TCRdb re-analysed the 5' RACE reads in MiXCR, keeping a single row per CDR3 protein. The repertoire includes roughly 860,000 distinct CDR3 sequences, approximately 59% of them detected once, and around 30% sits in the top ten. These data belong to a study of blood T cells in healthy people across ages. The CDR3 has 14 amino acids. Trimming pared 5 bases from V and 5 bases from J, leaving 18 bases between. Germline loops: CDR1 DFQATT, CDR2 SNEGSKA (reference sequence). Findings and limits, study-wide: The authors considered diversity estimates from one million T cells to be underestimates. Relative to aged donors, long-lived donors carried more naive CD4+ cells and displayed higher diversity. The unsorted PBMCs prevented any conclusive comparison of naive versus antigen-experienced cells.

Samples each had at least 6 micrograms of total RNA extracted. The sequence derives from a man aged 25 to 45 in good health. V and J are TRBV20-1 and TRBJ2-5, with D perhaps matching TRBD2 (7 bases). The sample was blood. CDR3 in amino acids: CSAHLEAGAETQYF. The CDR3 DNA reads TGCAGTGCTCACCTCGAGGCGGGGGCTGAGACCCAGTACTTC.